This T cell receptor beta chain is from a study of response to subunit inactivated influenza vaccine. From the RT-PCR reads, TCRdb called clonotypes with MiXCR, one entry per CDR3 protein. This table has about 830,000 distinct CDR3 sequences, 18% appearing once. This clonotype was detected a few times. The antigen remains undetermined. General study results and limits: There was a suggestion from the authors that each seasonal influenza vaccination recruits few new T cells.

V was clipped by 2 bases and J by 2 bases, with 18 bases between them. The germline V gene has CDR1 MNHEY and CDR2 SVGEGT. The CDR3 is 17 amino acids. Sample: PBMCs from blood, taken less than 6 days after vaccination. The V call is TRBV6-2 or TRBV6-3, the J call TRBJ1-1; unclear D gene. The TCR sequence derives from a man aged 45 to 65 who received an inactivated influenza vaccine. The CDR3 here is CASSYTLPRTDNTEAFF. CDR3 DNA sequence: TGTGCCAGCAGTTACACCCTCCCAAGGACGGACAACACTGAAGCTTTCTTT.